The text below deals with one T cell receptor beta chain. Its binding antigen is unknown. There are no base qualities to consult, and no much larger clone falls within one base. RNA was extracted using the RNeasy kit, and roughly 0.5 to 1 microgram was reverse transcribed with random hexamers. The immunoSEQ multiplex PCR assay, which covers 54 Vbeta and 13 Jbeta segments, was used to amplify TCR beta CDR3 regions. PCR amplification bias was corrected using a synthetic template baseline for primer optimization and computational correction. In the source study's methods: Reads were annotated to V, D and J genes per IMGT and analyzed with immunoSEQ Analyzer, keeping only productive sequences. Clonality was computed as one minus Shannon entropy normalized by log2 of the number of productive unique sequences. Public and private clones were assessed among the 100 most prevalent clones of each patient and control. Clones were defined as Susac-specific when absent from the healthy and MS cohorts, from 1,000 to 1,100 published viral clones and from other ImmuneACCESS disease sequences. TCRdb cleaned the public reads at Q25 with fastp, built clones with MiXCR and kept in-frame beta chains. Duplicate CDR3 protein sequences are folded into a single record with the most common DNA and genes. The V and J calls reflect TCRdb's pipeline rather than the authors' work. The sample has 350,000 to 550,000 distinct CDR3 sequences on record, 85% of them singletons. About 0.12% of the sample is held by the ten biggest clonotypes.

Peripheral blood CD8+ and CD4+ T cells from healthy donors, Susac syndrome patients and multiple sclerosis patients were profiled by high-throughput TCR beta sequencing. The multiple sclerosis controls were treatment-naive patients who had stable or active relapsing-remitting disease and met the revised McDonald criteria. Bulk CD8+ and CD4+ T cells were purified magnetically by negative isolation, whereas CD8+ TEMRA cells were enriched by FACS. Blood was collected in EDTA tubes and processed within 24 hours, with PBMCs isolated through density gradient centrifugation. PBMCs intended for TCR sequencing were frozen in liquid nitrogen and were later thawed in a 37 degrees C water bath. The sorted or isolated CD4+, CD8+ and CD8+ TEMRA cells had a purity of 90% or higher. This entry is derived from a study of CD8 T cells in Susac syndrome (dated by TCRdb to between 2018 and 2021). Looking at the study overall: The study used repertoire sequencing to test whether antigen drove CD8+ T cell activation and differentiation in Susac syndrome. CD8+ T cell repertoire clonality was compared between more than 9 healthy donors, approximately 14 Susac syndrome patients and 15 multiple sclerosis patients. Points the paper makes about the study in general: The number of individuals in the TCR sequencing and HLA analysis was acknowledged as relatively small.

From the cysteine up to the phenylalanine, the CDR3 has a length of 14 residues. This entry keeps only the CDR3 DNA: 42 bases, framed from base 1. V gives up 2 bases and J gives up 6 bases, and the segment between their germline ends measures 12 bases. CDR1 SGDLS and CDR2 YYNGEE were looked up in the germline V gene. The sequence was obtained from a human donor with multiple sclerosis. Rearrangement joined TRBV9 to TRBJ1-5, with a weak D call of TRBD1 (5 bases match). The sample was CD8+ T cells from PBMCs. The CDR3 loop reads CASSVGTNGQPQHF. The DNA sequence is TGTGCCAGCAGCGTGGGGACCAATGGTCAGCCCCAGCATTTT.